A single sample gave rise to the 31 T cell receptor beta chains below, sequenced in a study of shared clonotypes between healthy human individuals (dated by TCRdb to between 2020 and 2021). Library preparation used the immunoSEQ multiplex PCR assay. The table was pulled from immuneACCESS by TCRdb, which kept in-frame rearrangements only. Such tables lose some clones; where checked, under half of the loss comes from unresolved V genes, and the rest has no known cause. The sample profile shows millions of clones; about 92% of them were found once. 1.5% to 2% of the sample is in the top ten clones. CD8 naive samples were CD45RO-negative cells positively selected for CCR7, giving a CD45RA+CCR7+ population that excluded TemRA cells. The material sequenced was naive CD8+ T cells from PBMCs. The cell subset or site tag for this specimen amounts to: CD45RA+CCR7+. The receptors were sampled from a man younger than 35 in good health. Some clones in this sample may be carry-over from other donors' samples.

In nucleotides, the CDR3 is TGTGCCATCACCGACGTTGGGAGCACAGATACGCAGTATTTT. It specifies CAITDVGSTDTQYF. This chain connects TRBV10-3 to TRBJ2-3; unclear D gene. Trimming stripped 7 bases from V and 0 bases from J, with 11 bases between. Looked up from germline, CDR1 is ENHRY and CDR2 is SYGVKD. The CDR3 is 14 residues long.

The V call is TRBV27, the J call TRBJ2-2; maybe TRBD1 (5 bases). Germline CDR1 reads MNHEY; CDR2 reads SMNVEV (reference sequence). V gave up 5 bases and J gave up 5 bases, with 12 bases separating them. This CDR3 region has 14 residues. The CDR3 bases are TGTGCCAGCAGTCCCCCTGACAGTACCGGGGAGCTGTTTTTT. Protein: CASSPPDSTGELFF.

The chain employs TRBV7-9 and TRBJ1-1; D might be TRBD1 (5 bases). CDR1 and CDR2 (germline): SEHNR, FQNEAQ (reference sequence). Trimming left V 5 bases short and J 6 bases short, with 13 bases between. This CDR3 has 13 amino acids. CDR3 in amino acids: CASSTLRDAEAFF. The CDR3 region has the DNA TGTGCCAGCAGCACGCTCAGGGACGCTGAAGCTTTCTTT.

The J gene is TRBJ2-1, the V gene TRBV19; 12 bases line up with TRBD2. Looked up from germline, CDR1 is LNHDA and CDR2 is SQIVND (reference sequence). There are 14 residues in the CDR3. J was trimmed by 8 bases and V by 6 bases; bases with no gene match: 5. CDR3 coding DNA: TGTGCCAGTAGGCTAGCGGGAGGGGTCCATGAGCAGTTCTTC. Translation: CASRLAGGVHEQFF.

The CDR3, as DNA: TGTGCCAGCAGCTCCCCGTCGGGACTTATCACCTACGAGCAGTACTTC. Translated, it gives CASSSPSGLITYEQYF. V is TRBV11-2 and J is TRBJ2-7; the D gene is possibly TRBD2 (6 bases). Per germline, CDR1 SGHAT and CDR2 FQNNGV. V was cut by 4 bases and J by 2 bases, with 18 bases left in between. This CDR3 contains 16 residues.

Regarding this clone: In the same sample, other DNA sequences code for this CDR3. The CDR3 reads CASSSGTGGEQYF. In DNA, the CDR3 is TGTGCCAGCAGCTCCGGGACAGGGGGCGAGCAGTACTTC. The chain recombines TRBV7-9 with TRBJ2-7, with 11 bases aligning to TRBD1. The CDR3 is made up of 13 amino acids. After removal of 4 bases from V and 6 bases from J, the junction contained 2 bases not matched to a gene. In germline, CDR1 is SEHNR, CDR2 FQNEAQ (reference sequence).

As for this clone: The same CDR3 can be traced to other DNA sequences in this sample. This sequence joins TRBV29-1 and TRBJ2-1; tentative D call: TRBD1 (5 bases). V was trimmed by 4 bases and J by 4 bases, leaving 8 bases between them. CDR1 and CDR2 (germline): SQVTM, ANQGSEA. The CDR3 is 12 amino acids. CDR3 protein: CSVVTEYNEQFF. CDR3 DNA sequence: TGCAGCGTTGTGACAGAGTACAATGAGCAGTTCTTC.

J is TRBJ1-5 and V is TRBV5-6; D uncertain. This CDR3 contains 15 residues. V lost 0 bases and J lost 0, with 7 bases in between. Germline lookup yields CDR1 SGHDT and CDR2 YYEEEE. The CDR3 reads CASSLGPNSNQPQHF. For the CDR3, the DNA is TGTGCCAGCAGCTTGGGGCCAAATAGCAATCAGCCCCAGCATTTT.

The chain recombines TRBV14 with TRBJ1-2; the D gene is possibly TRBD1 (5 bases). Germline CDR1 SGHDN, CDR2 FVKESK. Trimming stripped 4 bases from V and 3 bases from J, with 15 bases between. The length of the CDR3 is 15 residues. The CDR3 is CASSPRDAPYYGYTF. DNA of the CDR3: TGTGCCAGCAGCCCCCGGGACGCTCCTTACTATGGCTACACCTTC.

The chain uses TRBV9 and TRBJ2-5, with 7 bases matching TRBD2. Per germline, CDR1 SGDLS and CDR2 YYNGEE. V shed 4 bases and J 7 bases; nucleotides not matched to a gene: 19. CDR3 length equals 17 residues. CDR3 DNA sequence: TGTGCCAGCAGCATAACCCCCGCGGGAGACCCGGCGGGGACCCAGTACTTC. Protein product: CASSITPAGDPAGTQYF.

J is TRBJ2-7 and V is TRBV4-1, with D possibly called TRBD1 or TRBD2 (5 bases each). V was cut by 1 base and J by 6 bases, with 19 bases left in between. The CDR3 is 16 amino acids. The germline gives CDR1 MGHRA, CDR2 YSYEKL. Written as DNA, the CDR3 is TGCGCCAGCAGCCAAGTTCCTGGGACCCCCGAGGGCGAGCAGTACTTC. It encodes CASSQVPGTPEGEQYF.

For the CDR3, the DNA is TGTGCCAGCAGCGGACAGGGAATCTCTGGGGCCAACGTCCTGACTTTC. It encodes CASSGQGISGANVLTF. The rearrangement uses TRBV6-6 and TRBJ2-6; TRBD1 matches 8 bases. V lost 6 bases, J lost 0 bases, and 4 bases stayed unmatched. The V gene's germline CDR1 is MNHNY and CDR2 SVGAGI (reference sequence). The CDR3 spans 16 residues.

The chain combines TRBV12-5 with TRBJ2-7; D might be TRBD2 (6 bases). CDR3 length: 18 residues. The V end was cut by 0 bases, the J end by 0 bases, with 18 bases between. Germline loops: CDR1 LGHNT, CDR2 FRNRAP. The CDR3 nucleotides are TGTGCTAGTGGTTTGGTACGGTCGCGAGCGGGTACCTCCTACGAGCAGTACTTC. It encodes CASGLVRSRAGTSYEQYF.

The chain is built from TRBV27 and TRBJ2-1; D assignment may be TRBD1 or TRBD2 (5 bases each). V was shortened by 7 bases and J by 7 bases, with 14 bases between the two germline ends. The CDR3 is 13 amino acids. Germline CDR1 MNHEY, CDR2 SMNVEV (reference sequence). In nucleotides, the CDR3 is TGTGCCAGCATATCCTCGTGGGGGAATGAGCAGTTCTTC. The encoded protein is CASISSWGNEQFF.

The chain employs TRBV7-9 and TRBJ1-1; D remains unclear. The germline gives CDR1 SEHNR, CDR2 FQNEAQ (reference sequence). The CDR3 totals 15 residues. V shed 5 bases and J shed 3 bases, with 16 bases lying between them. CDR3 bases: TGTGCCAGCAGCGACCTCCCTCTCTCTGACACTGAAGCTTTCTTT. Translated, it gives CASSDLPLSDTEAFF.

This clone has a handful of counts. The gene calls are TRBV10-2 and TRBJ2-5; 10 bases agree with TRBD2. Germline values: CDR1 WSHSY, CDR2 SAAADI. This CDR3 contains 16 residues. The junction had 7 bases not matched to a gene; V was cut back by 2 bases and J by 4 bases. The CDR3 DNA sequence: TGCGCCAGCAGTGAGCCCGTGATAGCGGGAGGAGAGACCCAGTACTTC. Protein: CASSEPVIAGGETQYF.

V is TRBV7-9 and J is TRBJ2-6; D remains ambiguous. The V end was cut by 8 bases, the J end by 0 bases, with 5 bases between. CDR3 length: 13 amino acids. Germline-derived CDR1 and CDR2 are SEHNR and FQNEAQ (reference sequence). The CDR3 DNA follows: TGTGCCAGCTTTCCCTCTGGGGCCAACGTCCTGACTTTC. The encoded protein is CASFPSGANVLTF.

CDR3 residues: CASSPGGLEQYF. As DNA, the CDR3 is TGTGCCAGCAGTCCCGGAGGGCTAGAGCAGTATTTT. The chain recombines TRBV6-6 with TRBJ2-3; D perhaps matches TRBD2 (6 bases). Trimming took off 5 bases at V and 11 bases at J, with 14 bases between the two ends. This CDR3 comprises 12 residues. Germline lookup yields CDR1 MNHNY and CDR2 SVGAGI (reference sequence).

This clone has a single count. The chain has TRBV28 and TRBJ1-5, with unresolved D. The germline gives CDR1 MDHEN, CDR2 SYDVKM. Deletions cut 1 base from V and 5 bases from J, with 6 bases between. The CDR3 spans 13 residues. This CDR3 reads CASSLYSYQPQHF. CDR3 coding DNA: TGTGCCAGCAGTTTATACTCGTATCAGCCCCAGCATTTT. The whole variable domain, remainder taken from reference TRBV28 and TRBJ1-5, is DVKVTQSSRYLVKRTGEKVFLECVQDMDHENMFWYRQDPGLGLRLIYFSYDVKMKEKGDIPEGYSVSREKKERFSLILESASTNQTSMYLCASSLYSYQPQHFGDGTRLSIL.

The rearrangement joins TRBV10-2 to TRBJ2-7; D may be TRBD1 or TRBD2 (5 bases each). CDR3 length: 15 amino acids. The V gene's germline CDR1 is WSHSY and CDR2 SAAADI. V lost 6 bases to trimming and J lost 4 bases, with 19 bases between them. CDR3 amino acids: CASRGPVGEKYEQYF. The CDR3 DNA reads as TGCGCCAGCAGGGGACCCGTCGGCGAGAAATACGAGCAGTACTTC.

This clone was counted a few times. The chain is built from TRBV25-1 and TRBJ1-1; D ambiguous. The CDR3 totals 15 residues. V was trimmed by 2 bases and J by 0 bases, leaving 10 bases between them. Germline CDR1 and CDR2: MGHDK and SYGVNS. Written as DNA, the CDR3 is TGTGCCAGCAGTGAAAGTGTAGGCATGAACACTGAAGCTTTCTTT. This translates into CASSESVGMNTEAFF.

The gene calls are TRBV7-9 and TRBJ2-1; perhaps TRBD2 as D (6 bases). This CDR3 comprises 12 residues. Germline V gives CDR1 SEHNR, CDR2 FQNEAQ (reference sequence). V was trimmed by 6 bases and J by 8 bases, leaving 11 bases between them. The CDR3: CASRDSSDEQFF. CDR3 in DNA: TGTGCCAGCAGGGATTCTAGCGATGAGCAGTTCTTC.

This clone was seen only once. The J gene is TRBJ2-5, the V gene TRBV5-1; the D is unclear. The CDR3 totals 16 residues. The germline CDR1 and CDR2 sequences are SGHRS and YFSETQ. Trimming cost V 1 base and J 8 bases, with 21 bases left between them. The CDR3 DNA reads TGCGCCAGCAGCTTGATCGGCGTGGAACCCAGACCAACCCAGTACTTC. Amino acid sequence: CASSLIGVEPRPTQYF.

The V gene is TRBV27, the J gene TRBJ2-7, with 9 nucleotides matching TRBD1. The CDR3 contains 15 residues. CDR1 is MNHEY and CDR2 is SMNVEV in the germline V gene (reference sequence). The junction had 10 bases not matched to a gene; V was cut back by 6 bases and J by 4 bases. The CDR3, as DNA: TGTGCCAGCAGGATGATCGGGACAGGGCAGTACGAGCAGTACTTC. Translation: CASRMIGTGQYEQYF.

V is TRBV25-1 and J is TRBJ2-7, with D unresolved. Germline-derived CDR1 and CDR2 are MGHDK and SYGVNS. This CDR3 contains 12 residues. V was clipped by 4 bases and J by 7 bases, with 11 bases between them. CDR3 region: CASSASMGEQYF. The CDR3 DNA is TGTGCCAGCAGTGCCTCCATGGGAGAGCAGTACTTC.

The CDR3 nucleotides read TGCGCCAGCAGCGACCACCGACAGGGCCAGCAGTTCTTC. This codes for CASSDHRQGQQFF. The chain links TRBV10-2 to TRBJ2-1; 7 bases align to TRBD1. Germline values: CDR1 WSHSY, CDR2 SAAADI. With 6 bases clipped from V and 11 bases from J, the junction kept 10 bases outside the gene matches. The length of the CDR3 is 13 residues.

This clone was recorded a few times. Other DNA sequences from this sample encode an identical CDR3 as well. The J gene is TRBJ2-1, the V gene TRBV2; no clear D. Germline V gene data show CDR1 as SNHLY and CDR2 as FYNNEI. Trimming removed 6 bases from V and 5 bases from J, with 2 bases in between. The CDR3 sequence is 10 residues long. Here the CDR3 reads CASRNNEQFF. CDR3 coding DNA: TGTGCCAGCAGGAACAATGAGCAGTTCTTC.

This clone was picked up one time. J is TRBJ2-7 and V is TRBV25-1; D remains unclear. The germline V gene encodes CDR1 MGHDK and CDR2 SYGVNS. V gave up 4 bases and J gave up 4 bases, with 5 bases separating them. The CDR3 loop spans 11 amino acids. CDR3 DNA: TGTGCCAGCAGTGCCCAATACGAGCAGTACTTC. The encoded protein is CASSAQYEQYF.

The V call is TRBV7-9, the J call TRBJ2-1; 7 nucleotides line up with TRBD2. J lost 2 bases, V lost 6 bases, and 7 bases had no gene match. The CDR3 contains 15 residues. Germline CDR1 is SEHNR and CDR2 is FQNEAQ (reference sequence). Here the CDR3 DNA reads TGTGCCAGCAGTCAGAGCGGGGCCGCCTACAATGAGCAGTTCTTC. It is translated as CASSQSGAAYNEQFF.

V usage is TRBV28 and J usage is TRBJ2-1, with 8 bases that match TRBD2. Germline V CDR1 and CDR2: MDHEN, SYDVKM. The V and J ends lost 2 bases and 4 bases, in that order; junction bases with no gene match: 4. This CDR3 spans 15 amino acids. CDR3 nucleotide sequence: TGTGCCAGCAGTTTAGTCGGGGGGGCTTACAATGAGCAGTTCTTC. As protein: CASSLVGGAYNEQFF.

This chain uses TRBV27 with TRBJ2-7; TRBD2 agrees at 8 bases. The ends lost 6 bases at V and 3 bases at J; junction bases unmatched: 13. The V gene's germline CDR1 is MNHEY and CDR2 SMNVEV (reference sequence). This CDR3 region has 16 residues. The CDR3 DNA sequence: TGTGCCAGCAGCTCCCCCGTAGCGGGACAACTCTACGAGCAGTACTTC. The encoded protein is CASSSPVAGQLYEQYF.